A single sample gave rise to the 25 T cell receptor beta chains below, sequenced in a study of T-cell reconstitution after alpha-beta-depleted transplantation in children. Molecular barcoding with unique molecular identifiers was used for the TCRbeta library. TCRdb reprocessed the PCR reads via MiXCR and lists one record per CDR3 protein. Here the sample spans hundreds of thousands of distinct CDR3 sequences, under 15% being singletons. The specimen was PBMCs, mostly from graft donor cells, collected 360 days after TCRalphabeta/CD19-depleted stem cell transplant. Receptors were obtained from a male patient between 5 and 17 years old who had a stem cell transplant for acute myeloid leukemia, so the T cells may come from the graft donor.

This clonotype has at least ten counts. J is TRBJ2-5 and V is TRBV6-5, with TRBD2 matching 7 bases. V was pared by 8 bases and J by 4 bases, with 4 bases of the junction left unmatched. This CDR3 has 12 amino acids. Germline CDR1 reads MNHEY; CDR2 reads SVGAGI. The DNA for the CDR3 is TGTGCCAGCGGGAGGGCCGTAGAGACCCAGTACTTC. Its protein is CASGRAVETQYF.

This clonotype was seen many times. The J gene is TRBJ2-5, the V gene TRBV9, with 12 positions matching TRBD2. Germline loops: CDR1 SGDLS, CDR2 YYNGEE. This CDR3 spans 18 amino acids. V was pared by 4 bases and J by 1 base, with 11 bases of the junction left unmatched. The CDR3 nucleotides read TGTGCCAGCAGCCCCGGACTAGCGGGACCTTTCTCCCAAGAGACCCAGTACTTC. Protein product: CASSPGLAGPFSQETQYF.

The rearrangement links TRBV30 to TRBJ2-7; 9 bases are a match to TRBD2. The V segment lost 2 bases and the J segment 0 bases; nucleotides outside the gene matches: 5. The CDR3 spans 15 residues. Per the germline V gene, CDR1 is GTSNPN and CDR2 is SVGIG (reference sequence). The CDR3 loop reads CAWSHQAGGSYEQYF. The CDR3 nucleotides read TGTGCCTGGAGTCATCAAGCGGGGGGCTCCTACGAGCAGTACTTC.

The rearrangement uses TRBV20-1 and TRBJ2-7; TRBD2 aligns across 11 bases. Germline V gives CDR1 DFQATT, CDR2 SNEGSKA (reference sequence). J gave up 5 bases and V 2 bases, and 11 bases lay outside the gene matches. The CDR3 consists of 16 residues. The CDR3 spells CSARWVVSGRAHEQYF. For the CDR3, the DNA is TGCAGTGCTAGATGGGTTGTTAGCGGGAGGGCCCACGAGCAGTACTTC.

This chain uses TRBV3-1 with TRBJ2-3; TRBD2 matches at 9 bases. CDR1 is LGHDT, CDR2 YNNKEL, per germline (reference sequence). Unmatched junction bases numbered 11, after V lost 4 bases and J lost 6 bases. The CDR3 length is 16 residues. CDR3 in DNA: TGTGCCAGCAGCCCGAAGACTAGCGGAACCGCGGATACGCAGTATTTT. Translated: CASSPKTSGTADTQYF.

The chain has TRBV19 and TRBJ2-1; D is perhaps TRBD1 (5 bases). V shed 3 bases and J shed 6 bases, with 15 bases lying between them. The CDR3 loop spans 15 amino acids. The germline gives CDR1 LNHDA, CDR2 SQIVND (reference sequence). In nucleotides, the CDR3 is TGTGCCAGTAGTATGTGGGGCGCCTCTCCCAATGAGCAGTTCTTC. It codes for CASSMWGASPNEQFF.

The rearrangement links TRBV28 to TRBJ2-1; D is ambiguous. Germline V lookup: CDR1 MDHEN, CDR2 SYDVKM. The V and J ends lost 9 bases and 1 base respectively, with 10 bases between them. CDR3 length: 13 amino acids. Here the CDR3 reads CAREKPSYNEQFF. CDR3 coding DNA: TGTGCCAGGGAAAAACCGTCCTACAATGAGCAGTTCTTC.

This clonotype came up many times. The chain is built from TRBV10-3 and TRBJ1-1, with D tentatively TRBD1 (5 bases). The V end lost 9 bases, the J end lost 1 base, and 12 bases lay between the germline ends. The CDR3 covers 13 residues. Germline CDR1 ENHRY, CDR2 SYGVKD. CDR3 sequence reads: CAMGDGTNTEAFF. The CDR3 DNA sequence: TGTGCCATGGGGGACGGGACGAACACTGAAGCTTTCTTT.

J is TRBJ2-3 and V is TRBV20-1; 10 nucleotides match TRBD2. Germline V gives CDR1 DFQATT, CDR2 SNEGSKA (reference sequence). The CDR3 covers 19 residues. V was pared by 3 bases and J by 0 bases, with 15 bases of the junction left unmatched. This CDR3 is CSASWFFGLAAPSTDTQYF. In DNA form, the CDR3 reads TGCAGTGCTAGTTGGTTTTTTGGACTAGCGGCCCCTAGCACAGATACGCAGTATTTT.

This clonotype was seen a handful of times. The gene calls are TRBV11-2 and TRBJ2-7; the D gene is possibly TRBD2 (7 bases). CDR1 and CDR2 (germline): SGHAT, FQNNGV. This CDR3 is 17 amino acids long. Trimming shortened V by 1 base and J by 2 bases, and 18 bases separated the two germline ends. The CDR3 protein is CASSLGVGGGPTYEQYF. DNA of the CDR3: TGTGCCAGCAGCTTAGGTGTAGGGGGAGGGCCCACCTACGAGCAGTACTTC. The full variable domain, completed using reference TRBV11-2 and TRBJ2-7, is EAGVAQSPRYKIIEKRQSVAFWCNPISGHATLYWYQQILGQGPKLLIQFQNNGVVDDSQLPKDRFSAERLKGVDSTLKIQPAKLEDSAVYLCASSLGVGGGPTYEQYFGPGTRLTVT.

The CDR3 loop is CATSDWADSQLQETQYF. The CDR3 DNA reads as TGTGCCACCAGTGATTGGGCGGACAGCCAGCTTCAAGAGACCCAGTACTTC. The chain carries TRBV24-1 and TRBJ2-5, with D maybe TRBD1 (6 bases). The V gene's germline CDR1 is KGHDR and CDR2 SFDVKD. This CDR3 is 17 amino acids long. V lost 2 bases and J 2 bases, leaving 17 bases between the germline ends.

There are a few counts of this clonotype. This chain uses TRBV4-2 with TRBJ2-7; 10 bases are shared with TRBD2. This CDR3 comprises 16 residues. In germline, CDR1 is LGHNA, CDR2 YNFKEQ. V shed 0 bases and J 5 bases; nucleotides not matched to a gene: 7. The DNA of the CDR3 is TGTGCCAGCAGCCAAGAGACGGCTAGCGGGAGCAACGAGCAGTACTTC. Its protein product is CASSQETASGSNEQYF.

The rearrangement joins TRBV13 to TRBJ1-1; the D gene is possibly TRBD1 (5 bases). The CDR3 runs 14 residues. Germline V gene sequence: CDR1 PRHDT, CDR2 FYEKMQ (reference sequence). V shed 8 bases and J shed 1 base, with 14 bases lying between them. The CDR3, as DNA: TGTGCCAGCGGGTGGGGCCCAACGAACACTGAAGCTTTCTTT. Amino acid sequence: CASGWGPTNTEAFF.

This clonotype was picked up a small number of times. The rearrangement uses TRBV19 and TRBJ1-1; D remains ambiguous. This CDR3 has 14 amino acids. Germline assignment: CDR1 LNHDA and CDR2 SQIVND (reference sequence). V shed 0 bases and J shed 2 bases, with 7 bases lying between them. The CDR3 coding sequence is TGTGCCAGTAGTATAGAGGGCAGCAACACTGAAGCTTTCTTT. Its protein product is CASSIEGSNTEAFF. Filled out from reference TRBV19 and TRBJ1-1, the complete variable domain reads DGGITQSPKYLFRKEGQNVTLSCEQNLNHDAMYWYRQDPGQGLRLIYYSQIVNDFQKGDIAEGYSVSREKKESFPLTVTSAQKNPTAFYLCASSIEGSNTEAFFGQGTRLTVV.

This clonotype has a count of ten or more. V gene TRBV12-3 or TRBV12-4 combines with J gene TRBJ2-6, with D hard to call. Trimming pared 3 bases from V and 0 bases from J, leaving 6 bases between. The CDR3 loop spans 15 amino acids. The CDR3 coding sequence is TGTGCCAGCAGTTTGGTGAACTCTGGGGCCAACGTCCTGACTTTC. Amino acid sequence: CASSLVNSGANVLTF.

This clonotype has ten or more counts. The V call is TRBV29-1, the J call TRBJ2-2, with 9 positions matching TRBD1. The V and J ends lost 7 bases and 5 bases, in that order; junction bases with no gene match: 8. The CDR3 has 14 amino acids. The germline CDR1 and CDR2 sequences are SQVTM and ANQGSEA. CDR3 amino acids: CSAQQGALTGELFF. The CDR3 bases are TGCAGCGCTCAACAGGGGGCGCTTACCGGGGAGCTGTTTTTT.

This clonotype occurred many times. The CDR3 loop is CASSLADLSSGYNEQFF. CDR3 DNA: TGTGCCAGCAGCTTAGCGGACTTGTCTAGTGGGTACAATGAGCAGTTCTTC. This chain connects TRBV11-1 to TRBJ2-1; possible D gene TRBD2, 5 bases. Deletions cut 0 bases from V and 4 bases from J, with 16 bases between. Germline V gene data show CDR1 as SGHAT and CDR2 as FQDESV (reference sequence). The CDR3 extends over 17 amino acids.

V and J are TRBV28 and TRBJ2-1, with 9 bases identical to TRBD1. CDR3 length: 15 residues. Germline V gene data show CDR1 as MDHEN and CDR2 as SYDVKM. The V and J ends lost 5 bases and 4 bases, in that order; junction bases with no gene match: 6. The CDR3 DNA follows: TGTGCCAGCAGTATTCCGGGACAGGGATACAATGAGCAGTTCTTC. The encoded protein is CASSIPGQGYNEQFF.

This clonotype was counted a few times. The chain's CDR3 is CSARPLGDTQYF. In DNA form, the CDR3 reads TGCAGTGCTAGGCCCCTAGGCGATACGCAGTATTTT. The rearrangement joins TRBV20-1 to TRBJ2-3; D remains ambiguous. V was pared by 3 bases and J by 6 bases, with 10 bases between. Per germline, CDR1 DFQATT and CDR2 SNEGSKA (reference sequence). There are 12 residues in the CDR3.

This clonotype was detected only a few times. The DNA for the CDR3 is TGCGCCAGCAGCCAAGACAGCTCTTGGGTAGCGGGAGTAAGGGTTGAGCAGTTCTTC. Its protein product is CASSQDSSWVAGVRVEQFF. The V and J genes are TRBV4-3 and TRBJ2-1; TRBD2 matches at 9 bases. J lost 9 bases, V lost 0 bases, and 18 bases had no gene match. Germline loops: CDR1 LGHNA, CDR2 YSLEER. The CDR3 is 19 residues long.

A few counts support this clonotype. DNA of the CDR3: TGCAGCGTTGTGTGTGCGTGGGCAAATTACGAGCAGTACTTC. It codes for CSVVCAWANYEQYF. The J gene is TRBJ2-7, the V gene TRBV29-1; D not resolved. CDR3 length: 14 amino acids. V gave up 4 bases and J gave up 4 bases, with 17 bases separating them. The germline gives CDR1 SQVTM, CDR2 ANQGSEA.

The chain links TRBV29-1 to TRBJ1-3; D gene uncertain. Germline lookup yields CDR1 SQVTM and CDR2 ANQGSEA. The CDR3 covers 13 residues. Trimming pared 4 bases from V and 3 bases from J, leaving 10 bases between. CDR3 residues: CSVGGVLGNTIYF. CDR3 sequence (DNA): TGCAGCGTTGGGGGAGTACTTGGAAACACCATATATTTT.

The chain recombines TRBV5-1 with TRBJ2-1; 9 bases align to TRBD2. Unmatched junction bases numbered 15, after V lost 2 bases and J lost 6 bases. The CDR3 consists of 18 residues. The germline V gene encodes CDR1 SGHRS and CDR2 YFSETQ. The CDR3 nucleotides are TGCGCCAGCAGCTTACCGGTGCTGGCGGGAGGGAAGGGCAATGAGCAGTTCTTC. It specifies CASSLPVLAGGKGNEQFF.

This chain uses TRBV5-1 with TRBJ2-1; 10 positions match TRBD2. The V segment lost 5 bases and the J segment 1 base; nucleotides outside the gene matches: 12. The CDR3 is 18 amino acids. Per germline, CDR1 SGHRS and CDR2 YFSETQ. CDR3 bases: TGCGCCAGCAGGCCAGGCGGGTCTAGCGGGAGATCCTACAATGAGCAGTTCTTC. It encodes CASRPGGSSGRSYNEQFF. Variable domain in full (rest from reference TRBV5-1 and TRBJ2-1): KAGVTQTPRYLIKTRGQQVTLSCSPISGHRSVSWYQQTPGQGLQFLFEYFSETQRNKGNFPGRFSGRQFSNSRSEMNVSTLELGDSALYLCASRPGGSSGRSYNEQFFGPGTRLTVL.

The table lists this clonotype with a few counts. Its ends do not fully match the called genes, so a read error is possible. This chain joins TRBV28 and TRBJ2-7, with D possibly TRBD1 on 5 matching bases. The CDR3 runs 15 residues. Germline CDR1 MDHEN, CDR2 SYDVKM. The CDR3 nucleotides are TGCGCCAGCAGTCTAGTGGTAGGGGCTTCCTACGAGCAGTACTTC. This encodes CASSLVVGASYEQYF.